The T cell receptor (beta chain) under discussion was sequenced for a study of CD4+ T cells in melanoma. General study results and limits: Diverse differentiation states were reported for melanoma neoantigen-specific CD4+ T cells. CD8+ T cell, macrophage and B cell function reportedly correlated with neoantigen-specific CD4+ T cells.

The V gene lost 1 base and the J gene lost 6 bases, with 12 bases spanning the gap. Germline V lookup: CDR1 MDHEN, CDR2 SYDVKM. The CDR3 is 14 residues long. A remark on this clone: Its specificity is unknown.

Repertoires were generated with immunoSEQ multiplex PCR, while TCRdb's copy carries only in-frame clones and drops some. This table holds 90,000 to 130,000 clones, roughly 90% found once. The chain combines TRBV28 with TRBJ1-2; D is ambiguous. The clonotype was recovered from a human donor with melanoma. Sequences were obtained from peripheral blood. The CDR3, as DNA: TGTGCCAGCAGTTTATATGGAGTGAGGAATGGCTACACCTTC. It codes for CASSLYGVRNGYTF.